These 22 T cell receptor beta chains share one sample of origin, sequenced in a study of technical replicates of blood from a few donors. The table came from immunoSEQ multiplex PCR; TCRdb's copy has only in-frame clones and leaves some out. The sample has tens of thousands of clones; about 90% are singletons. The sample consisted of PBMCs. Receptors were obtained from a human donor in good health. Some clones in this sample may be carry-over from other donors' samples.

The rearrangement joins TRBV7-7 to TRBJ2-5; 10 bases are a match to TRBD2. The V and J ends lost 3 bases and 5 bases, in that order; junction bases with no gene match: 9. CDR3 size: 16 residues. From germline, CDR1 is SSHAT and CDR2 FNYEAQ (reference sequence). CDR3 DNA sequence: TGTGCCAGCAGCTTTGTGGCTAGCGGGAGTGGGGAGACCCAGTACTTC. Amino acids: CASSFVASGSGETQYF.

The V call is TRBV29-1, the J call TRBJ1-2, with a weak D call TRBD1 (6 bases). In germline, CDR1 is SQVTM, CDR2 ANQGSEA. V was cut by 6 bases and J by 2 bases, with 13 bases left in between. CDR3 length equals 13 residues. This chain's CDR3 is CSVGQYGNYGYTF. The DNA for the CDR3 is TGCAGCGTAGGACAGTACGGGAACTATGGCTACACCTTC.

This rearrangement joins TRBV19 to TRBJ2-3; maybe TRBD2 (5 bases). Germline CDR1 is LNHDA and CDR2 is SQIVND (reference sequence). V lost 10 bases to trimming and J lost 5 bases, with 19 bases between them. The CDR3 length is 14 residues. The CDR3 reads CATSTRVAGDTQYF. CDR3 sequence (DNA): TGTGCCACCTCCACCCGGGTGGCGGGAGATACGCAGTATTTT.

The chain uses TRBV7-9 and TRBJ1-1; 10 bases match TRBD1. CDR3 length: 14 amino acids. V lost 5 bases, J lost 1 base, and 1 base stayed unmatched. Germline V gives CDR1 SEHNR, CDR2 FQNEAQ (reference sequence). This CDR3 reads CASSGQGGNTEAFF. In DNA form, the CDR3 reads TGTGCCAGCAGCGGACAGGGGGGGAACACTGAAGCTTTCTTT.

The chain couples TRBV7-2 to TRBJ2-3, with 10 bases aligning to TRBD2. CDR3 length: 19 residues. V was clipped by 1 base and J by 1 base; unmatched bases: 11. Germline V lookup: CDR1 SGHTA, CDR2 FQGNSA. The CDR3 is CASSLDRVSGRVRTDTQYF. The CDR3, as DNA: TGTGCCAGCAGCTTAGATCGAGTCAGCGGGAGGGTTCGCACAGATACGCAGTATTTT.

This chain uses TRBV29-1 with TRBJ1-5, with D tentatively TRBD1 (5 bases). Germline V gene data show CDR1 as SQVTM and CDR2 as ANQGSEA. The V gene lost 4 bases and the J gene lost 2 bases, with 12 bases spanning the gap. The CDR3 spans 14 residues. CDR3 nucleotide sequence: TGCAGCGTTGTCCCGGGAGGGGGCAATCAGCCCCAGCATTTT. This encodes CSVVPGGGNQPQHF.

The rearrangement joins TRBV7-9 to TRBJ2-2; 10 bases map to TRBD2. Trimming at V came to 5 bases and at J to 7 bases, leaving 7 bases not matched to a gene. Germline lookup yields CDR1 SEHNR and CDR2 FQNEAQ (reference sequence). The CDR3 runs 15 residues. The CDR3, as DNA: TGTGCCAGCAGCGTGAGGCTAGCGGGAGTCGGGGAGCTGTTTTTT. This encodes CASSVRLAGVGELFF.

The chain uses TRBV15 and TRBJ2-2; 7 nucleotides match TRBD2. V was pared by 6 bases and J by 4 bases, with 5 bases of the junction left unmatched. Germline CDR1 and CDR2: LNHNV and YYDKDF (reference sequence). CDR3 length equals 14 residues. In DNA, the CDR3 is TGTGCCACCAGTGGGGGGGGAAGCACCGGGGAGCTGTTTTTT. This sequence encodes CATSGGGSTGELFF.

Only one count was recorded for this clone. Here the CDR3 DNA reads TGCAGCGTTGAAGTAGCGGGTCCACCCCAGTACTTC. Translation: CSVEVAGPPQYF. The rearrangement joins TRBV29-1 to TRBJ2-5; TRBD2 agrees at 7 bases. The CDR3 loop spans 12 amino acids. The germline V gene has CDR1 SQVTM and CDR2 ANQGSEA. The junction had 5 bases not matched to a gene; V was cut back by 1 base and J by 9 bases.

This clone has more than one count but fewer than ten. This sequence joins TRBV10-3 and TRBJ2-7; 14 nucleotides align to TRBD2. The CDR3 covers 20 residues. Germline V CDR1 and CDR2: ENHRY, SYGVKD. The junction had 19 bases not matched to a gene; V was cut back by 5 bases and J by 4 bases. The CDR3 nucleotides are TGTGCCATCAGTCCTCTCTTTTCAGGGACTAGCGGGGGTGACTCATACGAGCAGTACTTC. It yields the protein CAISPLFSGTSGGDSYEQYF.

This rearrangement joins TRBV18 to TRBJ1-1; 11 nucleotides line up with TRBD1. CDR1 is KGHSH and CDR2 is LQKENI in the germline V gene. V dropped 4 bases and J dropped 5; count of bases not matched to a gene: 9. The CDR3 has 16 residues. This chain's CDR3 is CASSLLDRGRGTEAFF. Here the CDR3 DNA reads TGTGCCAGCTCACTCTTGGACAGGGGGCGGGGGACTGAAGCTTTCTTT.

The chain employs TRBV6-5 and TRBJ2-2; D gene unclear. Germline-derived CDR1 and CDR2 are MNHEY and SVGAGI. The CDR3 is 15 amino acids. V lost 3 bases and J 1 base, leaving 9 bases between the germline ends. The CDR3 DNA reads as TGTGCCAGCAGTTATTCAGTGAAGAACACCGGGGAGCTGTTTTTT. Amino acid sequence: CASSYSVKNTGELFF.

The V and J genes are TRBV11-3 and TRBJ2-5, with 14 positions matching TRBD2. This CDR3 spans 19 amino acids. Trimming at V came to 5 bases and at J to 5 bases, leaving 16 bases not matched to a gene. Germline lookup yields CDR1 SGHNT and CDR2 YENEEA. The CDR3 region has the DNA TGTGCCAGCAGCGCCTCCGCCGGGACTAGCGGGAGTCCCTTGGAGACCCAGTACTTC. Protein product: CASSASAGTSGSPLETQYF.

This chain links TRBV19 with TRBJ2-7; 8 bases are a match to TRBD2. CDR1 and CDR2 from the germline V gene are LNHDA and SQIVND (reference sequence). V dropped 3 bases and J dropped 2; count of bases not matched to a gene: 12. The CDR3 length is 17 residues. CDR3 sequence (DNA): TGTGCCAGTAGTATTCAGGGGTCGGCGGGGGGAACCTACGAGCAGTACTTC. Its protein product is CASSIQGSAGGTYEQYF.

The J gene is TRBJ1-4, the V gene TRBV4-3; no definite D call. CDR3 length: 14 amino acids. Trimming took 0 bases from V and 7 from J, leaving 9 bases between them. The germline CDR1 and CDR2 sequences are LGHNA and YSLEER. DNA for the CDR3: TGCGCCAGCAGCCAAGAAAGGGAGGGTGAAAAACTGTTTTTT. This gives the protein CASSQEREGEKLFF.

This clone was detected once. This rearrangement joins TRBV27 to TRBJ2-2, with 8 bases that match TRBD2. Germline loops: CDR1 MNHEY, CDR2 SMNVEV (reference sequence). The CDR3 is 13 amino acids. In DNA form, the CDR3 reads TGTGAGGTGGGGACTAGAGAAACCGGGGAGCTGTTTTTT. Protein product: CEVGTRETGELFF.

The rearrangement uses TRBV7-2 and TRBJ2-5; D is undetermined. The CDR3 covers 11 residues. V lost 5 bases and J 6 bases, leaving 7 bases between the germline ends. Germline assignment: CDR1 SGHTA and CDR2 FQGNSA. The CDR3 DNA is TGTGCCAGCAGCCTATCTCAGACCCAGTACTTC. It yields the protein CASSLSQTQYF.

The V call is TRBV30, the J call TRBJ2-5; D gene uncertain. The CDR3 is 13 residues long. The germline V gene encodes CDR1 GTSNPN and CDR2 SVGIG (reference sequence). V dropped 1 base and J dropped 1 base, with 7 bases sitting between them. DNA of the CDR3: TGTGCCTGGAGTGCCCAAATCCAAGAGACCCAGTACTTC. Amino acid sequence: CAWSAQIQETQYF. Filled out from reference TRBV30 and TRBJ2-5, the complete variable domain reads SQTIHQWPATLVQPVGSPLSLECTVEGTSNPNLYWYRQAAGRGLQLLFYSVGIGQISSEVPQNLSASRPQDRQFILSSKKLLLSDSGFYLCAWSAQIQETQYFGPGTRLLVL.

The chain combines TRBV20-1 with TRBJ2-5; no firm D call. V gave up 6 bases and J gave up 5 bases, with 10 bases separating them. Per germline, CDR1 DFQATT and CDR2 SNEGSKA (reference sequence). The CDR3 loop spans 11 amino acids. The CDR3 here is CSAALAETQYF. The CDR3 coding sequence is TGCAGTGCCGCACTTGCGGAGACCCAGTACTTC.

This clone appeared a few times. The V gene is TRBV7-6, the J gene TRBJ2-6, with D hard to call. The germline V gene has CDR1 SGHVS and CDR2 FNYEAQ. CDR3 length: 15 residues. V lost 6 bases and J 0 bases, leaving 9 bases between the germline ends. The CDR3 nucleotides read TGTGCCAGCAGTATACAGAACTCTGGGGCCAACGTCCTGACTTTC. Its protein is CASSIQNSGANVLTF. Drawing the rest from reference TRBV7-6 and TRBJ2-6, the complete variable domain is GAGVSQSPRYKVTKRGQDVALRCDPISGHVSLYWYRQALGQGPEFLTYFNYEAQQDKSGLPNDRFSAERPEGSISTLTIQRTEQRDSAMYRCASSIQNSGANVLTFGAGSRLTVL.

The chain recombines TRBV6-5 with TRBJ1-1; maybe TRBD1 (5 bases). Germline CDR1 MNHEY, CDR2 SVGAGI. Between the trimmed V and J ends, which lost 0 bases and 4 bases, there was a span of 12 bases. CDR3 size: 15 residues. CDR3 sequence (DNA): TGTGCCAGCAGTTACTCCTTAGGGGTGGCCACTGAAGCTTTCTTT. It translates to CASSYSLGVATEAFF.

This chain links TRBV6-6 with TRBJ1-5, with 8 bases that match TRBD1. The CDR3 length is 12 residues. Germline values: CDR1 MNHNY, CDR2 SVGAGI (reference sequence). With 10 bases clipped from V and 5 bases from J, the junction kept 4 bases outside the gene matches. CDR3 in amino acids: CATNRGDQPQHF. The CDR3 bases are TGTGCCACCAACAGGGGGGATCAGCCCCAGCATTTT.